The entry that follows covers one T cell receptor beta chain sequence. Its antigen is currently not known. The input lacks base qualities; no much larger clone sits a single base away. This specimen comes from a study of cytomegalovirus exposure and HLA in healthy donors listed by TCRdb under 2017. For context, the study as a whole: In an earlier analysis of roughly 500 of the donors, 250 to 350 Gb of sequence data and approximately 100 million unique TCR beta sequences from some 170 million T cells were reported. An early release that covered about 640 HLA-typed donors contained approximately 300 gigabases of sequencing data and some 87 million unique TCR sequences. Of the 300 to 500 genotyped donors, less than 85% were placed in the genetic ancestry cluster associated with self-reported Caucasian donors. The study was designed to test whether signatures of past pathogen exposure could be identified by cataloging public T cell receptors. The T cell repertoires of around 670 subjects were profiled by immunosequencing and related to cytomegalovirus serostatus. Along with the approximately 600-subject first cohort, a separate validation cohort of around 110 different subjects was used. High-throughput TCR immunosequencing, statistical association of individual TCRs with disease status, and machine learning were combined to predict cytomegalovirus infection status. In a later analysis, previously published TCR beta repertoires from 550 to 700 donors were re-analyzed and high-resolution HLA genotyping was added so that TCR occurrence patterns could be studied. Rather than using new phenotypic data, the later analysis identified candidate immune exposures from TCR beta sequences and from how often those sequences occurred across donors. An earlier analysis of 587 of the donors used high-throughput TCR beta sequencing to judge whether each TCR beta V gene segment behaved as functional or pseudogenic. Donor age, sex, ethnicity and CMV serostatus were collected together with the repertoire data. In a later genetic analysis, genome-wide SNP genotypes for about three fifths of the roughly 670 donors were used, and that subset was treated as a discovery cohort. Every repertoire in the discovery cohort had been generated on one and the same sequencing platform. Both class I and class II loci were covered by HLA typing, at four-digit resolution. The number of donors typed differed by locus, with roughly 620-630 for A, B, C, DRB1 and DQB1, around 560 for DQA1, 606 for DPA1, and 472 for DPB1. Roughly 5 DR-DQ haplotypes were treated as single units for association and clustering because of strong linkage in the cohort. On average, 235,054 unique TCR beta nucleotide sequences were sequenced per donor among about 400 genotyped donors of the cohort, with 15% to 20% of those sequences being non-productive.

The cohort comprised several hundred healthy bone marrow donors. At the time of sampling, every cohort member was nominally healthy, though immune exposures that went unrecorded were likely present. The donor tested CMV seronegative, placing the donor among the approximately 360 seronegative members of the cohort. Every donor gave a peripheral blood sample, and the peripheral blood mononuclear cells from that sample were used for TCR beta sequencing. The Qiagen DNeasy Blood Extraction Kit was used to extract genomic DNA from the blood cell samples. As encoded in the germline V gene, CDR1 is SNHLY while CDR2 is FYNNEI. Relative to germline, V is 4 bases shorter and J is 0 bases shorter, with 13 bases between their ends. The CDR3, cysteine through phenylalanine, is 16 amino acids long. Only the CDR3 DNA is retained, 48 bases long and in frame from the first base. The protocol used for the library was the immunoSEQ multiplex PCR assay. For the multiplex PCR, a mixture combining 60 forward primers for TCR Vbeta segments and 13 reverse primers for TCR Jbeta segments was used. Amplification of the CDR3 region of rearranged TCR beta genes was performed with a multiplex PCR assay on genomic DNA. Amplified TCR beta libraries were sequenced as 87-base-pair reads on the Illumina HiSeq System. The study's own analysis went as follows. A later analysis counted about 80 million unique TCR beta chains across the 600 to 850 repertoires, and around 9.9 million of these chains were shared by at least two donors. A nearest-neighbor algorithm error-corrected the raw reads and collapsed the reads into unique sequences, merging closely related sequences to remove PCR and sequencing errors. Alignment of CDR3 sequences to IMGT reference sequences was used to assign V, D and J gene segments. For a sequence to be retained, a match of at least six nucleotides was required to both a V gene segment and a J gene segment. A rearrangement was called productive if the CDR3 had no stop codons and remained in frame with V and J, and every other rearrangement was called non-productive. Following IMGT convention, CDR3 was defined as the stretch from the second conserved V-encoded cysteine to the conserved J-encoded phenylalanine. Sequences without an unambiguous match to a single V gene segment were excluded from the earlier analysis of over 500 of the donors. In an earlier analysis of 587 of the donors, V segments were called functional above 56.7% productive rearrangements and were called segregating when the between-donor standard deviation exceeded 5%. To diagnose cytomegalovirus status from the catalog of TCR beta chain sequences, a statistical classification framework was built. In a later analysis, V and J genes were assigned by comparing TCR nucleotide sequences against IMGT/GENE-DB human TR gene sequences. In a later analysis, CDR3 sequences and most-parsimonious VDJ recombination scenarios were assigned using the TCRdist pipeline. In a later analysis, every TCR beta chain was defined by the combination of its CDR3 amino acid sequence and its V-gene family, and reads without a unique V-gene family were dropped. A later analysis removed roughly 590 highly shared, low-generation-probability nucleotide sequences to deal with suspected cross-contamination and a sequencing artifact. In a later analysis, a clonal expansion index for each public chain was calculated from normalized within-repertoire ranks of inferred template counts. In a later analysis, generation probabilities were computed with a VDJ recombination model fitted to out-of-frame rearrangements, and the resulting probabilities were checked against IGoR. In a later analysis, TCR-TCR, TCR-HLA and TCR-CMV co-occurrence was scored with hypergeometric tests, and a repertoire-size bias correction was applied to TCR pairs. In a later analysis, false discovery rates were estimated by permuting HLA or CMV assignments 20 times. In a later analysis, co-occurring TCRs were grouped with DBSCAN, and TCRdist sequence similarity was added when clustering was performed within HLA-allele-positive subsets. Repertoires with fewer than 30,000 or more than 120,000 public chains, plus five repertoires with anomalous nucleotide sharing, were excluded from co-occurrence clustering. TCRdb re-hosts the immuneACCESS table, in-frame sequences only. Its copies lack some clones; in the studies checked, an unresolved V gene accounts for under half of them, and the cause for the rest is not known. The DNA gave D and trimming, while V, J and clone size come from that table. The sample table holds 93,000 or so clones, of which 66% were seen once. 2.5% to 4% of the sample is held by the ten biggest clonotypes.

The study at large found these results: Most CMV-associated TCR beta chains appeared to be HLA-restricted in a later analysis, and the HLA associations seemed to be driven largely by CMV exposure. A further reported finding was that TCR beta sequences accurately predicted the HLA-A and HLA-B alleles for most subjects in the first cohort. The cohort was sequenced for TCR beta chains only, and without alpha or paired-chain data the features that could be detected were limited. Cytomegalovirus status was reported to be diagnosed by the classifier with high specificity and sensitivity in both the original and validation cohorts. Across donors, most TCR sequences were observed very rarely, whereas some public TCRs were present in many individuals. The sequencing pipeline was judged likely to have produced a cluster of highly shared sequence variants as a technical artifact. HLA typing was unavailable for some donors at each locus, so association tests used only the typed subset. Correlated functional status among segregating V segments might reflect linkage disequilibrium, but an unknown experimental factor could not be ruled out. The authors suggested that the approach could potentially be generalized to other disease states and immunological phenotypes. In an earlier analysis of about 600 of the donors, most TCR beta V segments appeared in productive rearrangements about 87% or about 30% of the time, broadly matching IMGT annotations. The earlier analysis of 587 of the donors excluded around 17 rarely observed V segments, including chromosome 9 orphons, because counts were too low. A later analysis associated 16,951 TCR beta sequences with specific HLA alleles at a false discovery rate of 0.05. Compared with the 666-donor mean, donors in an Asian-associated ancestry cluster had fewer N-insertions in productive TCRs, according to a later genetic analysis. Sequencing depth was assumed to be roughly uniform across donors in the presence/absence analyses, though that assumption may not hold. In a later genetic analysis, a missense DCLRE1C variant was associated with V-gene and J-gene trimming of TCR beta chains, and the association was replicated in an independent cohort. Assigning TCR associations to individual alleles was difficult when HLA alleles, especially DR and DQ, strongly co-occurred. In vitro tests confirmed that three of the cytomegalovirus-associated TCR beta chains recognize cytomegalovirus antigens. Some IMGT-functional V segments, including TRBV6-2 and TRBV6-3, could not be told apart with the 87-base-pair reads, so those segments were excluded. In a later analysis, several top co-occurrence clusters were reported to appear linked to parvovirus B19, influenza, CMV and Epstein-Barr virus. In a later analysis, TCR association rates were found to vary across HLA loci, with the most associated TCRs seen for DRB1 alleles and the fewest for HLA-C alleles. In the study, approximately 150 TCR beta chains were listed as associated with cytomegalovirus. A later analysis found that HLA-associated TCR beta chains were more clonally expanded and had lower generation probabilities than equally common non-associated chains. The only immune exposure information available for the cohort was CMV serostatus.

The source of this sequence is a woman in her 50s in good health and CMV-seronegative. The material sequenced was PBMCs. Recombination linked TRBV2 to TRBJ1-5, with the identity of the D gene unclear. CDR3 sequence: CASSGSFQHSNQPQHF. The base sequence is TGTGCCAGCAGTGGGTCTTTTCAACATAGCAATCAGCCCCAGCATTTT.